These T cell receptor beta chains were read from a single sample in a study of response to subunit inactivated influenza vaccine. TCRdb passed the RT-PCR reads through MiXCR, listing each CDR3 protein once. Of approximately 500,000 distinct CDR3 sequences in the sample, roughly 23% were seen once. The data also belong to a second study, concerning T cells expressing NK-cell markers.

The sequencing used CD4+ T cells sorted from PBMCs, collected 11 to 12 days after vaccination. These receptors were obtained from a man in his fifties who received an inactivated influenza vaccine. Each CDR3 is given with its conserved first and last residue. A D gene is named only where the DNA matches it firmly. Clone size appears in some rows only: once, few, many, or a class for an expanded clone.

TGCGCCAGCAGCTTAGGGGACAGTCTGGGGGCCAACGTCCTGACTTTC,CASSLGDSLGANVLTF,TRBJ2-6,TRBV5-1,TRBD1,16,-
TGTGCCAGCAGTTACTCGAACCCTAGCGGGAAGGATGAGCAGTTCTTC,CASSYSNPSGKDEQFF,TRBJ2-1,TRBV6-2/TRBV6-3,TRBD2,16,few
TGTGCCAGCAGCTCCGGGAGAAGCACCTACGAGCAGTACTTC,CASSSGRSTYEQYF,TRBJ2-7,TRBV7-9,-,14,-
TGCAGTGCTAGTCAGGGCGATCAGCCCCAGCATTTT,CSASQGDQPQHF,TRBJ1-5,TRBV20-1,-,12,-
TGTGCCAGCAGCTTGTACGCTCAGCCCCAGCATTTT,CASSLYAQPQHF,TRBJ1-5,TRBV5-5,-,12,few
TGTGCCAGCAGCCCTAGCGACTATGAGCAGTTCTTC,CASSPSDYEQFF,TRBJ2-1,TRBV3-1,-,12,-
TGCAGTGCCCATATAGCGAGTGGCACAGATACGCAGTATTTT,CSAHIASGTDTQYF,TRBJ2-3,TRBV20-1,-,14,few
TGCGCCACCCTCATCGGGGCAAGTGGGGAGACCCAGTACTTC,CATLIGASGETQYF,TRBJ2-5,TRBV5-1,-,14,-
TGTGCCAGCAGTTTTGGGGTAGTCGGGAGGTTCCTACGCTCCTACAATGAGCAGTTCTTC,CASSFGVVGRFLRSYNEQFF,TRBJ2-1,TRBV28,TRBD2,20,many
TGTGCCAGCAGAGACGGACAGTTCGCGTTCGCGAATCAGCCCCAGCATTTT,CASRDGQFAFANQPQHF,TRBJ1-5,TRBV6-2/TRBV6-3,-,17,once
TGTGCCAGCACACAACAGACTAGCGGAACTTACGAGCAGTACTTC,CASTQQTSGTYEQYF,TRBJ2-7,TRBV12-3/TRBV12-4,TRBD2,15,-
TGCAGCGTTGCTGTGGGGGCGGGAGATACGCAGTATTTT,CSVAVGAGDTQYF,TRBJ2-3,TRBV29-1,-,13,-
TGTGCCAGCAGTTACCCGACCTCCGGGACACAGCAAGCTTTCTTT,CASSYPTSGTQQAFF,TRBJ1-1,TRBV6-2/TRBV6-3,-,15,-
TGTGCCAGCACCACGGGGGGGCTATCGTACGAGCAGTACTTC,CASTTGGLSYEQYF,TRBJ2-7,TRBV7-2,TRBD2,14,few
TGTGCCAGCAGTCCTAGCGGGAGCGCCGGGGAGCTGTTTTTT,CASSPSGSAGELFF,TRBJ2-2,TRBV12-3/TRBV12-4,TRBD2,14,few
TGTGCCAGCAGTTCCCTAGCGGGGGGGCCTACAGATACGCAGTATTTT,CASSSLAGGPTDTQYF,TRBJ2-3,TRBV28,TRBD2,16,-
TGTGCCAGCAGTTTTCAGGGGTTACAAGAGACCCAGTACTTC,CASSFQGLQETQYF,TRBJ2-5,TRBV12-3/TRBV12-4,-,14,many
TGCAGTGCGGGTAGCGGGGGGACAATCAATGAGCAGTTCTTC,CSAGSGGTINEQFF,TRBJ2-1,TRBV20-1,TRBD2,14,few
TGTGCCAGCAGTCCGTGGGACAACAGCAATCAGCCCCAGCATTTT,CASSPWDNSNQPQHF,TRBJ1-5,TRBV27,-,15,-
TGTGCCAGCAGCGTAGCTAGGGGCAGTGAGCAGTTCTTC,CASSVARGSEQFF,TRBJ2-1,TRBV9,-,13,once
TGCGCCAGCAGCCAGGGGACTAGCGCAACAGATACGCAGTATTTT,CASSQGTSATDTQYF,TRBJ2-3,TRBV4-3,TRBD2,15,-
TGCAGTAGACCGACAGCGAGGAACTATGGCTACACCTTC,CSRPTARNYGYTF,TRBJ1-2,TRBV20-1,-,13,-
TGCAGTGCTTCTGGCGGCAATCAGCCCCAGCATTTT,CSASGGNQPQHF,TRBJ1-5,TRBV20-1,-,12,few
TGCAGTGCTGGGAGACAGGAGAATTACTACGAGCAGTACTTC,CSAGRQENYYEQYF,TRBJ2-7,TRBV20-1,-,14,-
TGTGCCATCAGTGCGGGGGACAGGGGCAATGAGCAGTTCTTC,CAISAGDRGNEQFF,TRBJ2-1,TRBV10-3,TRBD1,14,few
TGCGCCAGCAGTGAGGGGCTAGCGGGAGGCGATGAGCAGTTCTTC,CASSEGLAGGDEQFF,TRBJ2-1,TRBV10-2,TRBD2,15,few
TGTGCCAGCATCCACCGGGGGTCAGCCGGGGAGCTGTTTTTT,CASIHRGSAGELFF,TRBJ2-2,TRBV7-9,-,14,-
TGTGCCAGCAGTTATCTAGAGAACTACGAGCAGTACTTC,CASSYLENYEQYF,TRBJ2-7,TRBV6-5,-,13,-
TGCGCCAGCAGCATAACTAGCGGGGGGCTAACTTACAATGAGCAGTTCTTC,CASSITSGGLTYNEQFF,TRBJ2-1,TRBV5-1,TRBD2,17,few
TGTGCCAGCAGCCATGACAGCAATCAGCCCCAGCATTTT,CASSHDSNQPQHF,TRBJ1-5,TRBV7-2,-,13,few
TGTGCCTGGAGTGTTGAAGGCGGGTACGAGCAGTACTTC,CAWSVEGGYEQYF,TRBJ2-7,TRBV30,-,13,-
TGTGCCAGCAGCCTCCCCCCGGGCACAGATACGCAGTATTTT,CASSLPPGTDTQYF,TRBJ2-3,TRBV12-3/TRBV12-4,-,14,-
TGCAGTGCTAATCAGGGGACAGCCTACAATGAGCAGTTCTTC,CSANQGTAYNEQFF,TRBJ2-1,TRBV20-1,TRBD1,14,few
TGTGCCAGAAGTGTGGAGGGGGCCGTTCAATCCCTCCACTTT,CARSVEGAVQSLHF,TRBJ1-6,TRBV2,TRBD1,14,-
TGTGCCAGCAGTGGTGGGGACTTAGCATACGAGCAGTACTTC,CASSGGDLAYEQYF,TRBJ2-7,TRBV12-3/TRBV12-4,-,14,few
TGTGCCATCAGGGTGGGCCAGACCCATGGCTACACCTTC,CAIRVGQTHGYTF,TRBJ1-2,TRBV10-3,-,13,few
TGCGCCAGCAGCTTGGAGGGACAGGGATACTATGGCTACACCTTC,CASSLEGQGYYGYTF,TRBJ1-2,TRBV5-1,TRBD1,15,few
TGTGCCAGCAGCAGGGGGACAGGGTTGGGCGTTGAAGCTTTCTTT,CASSRGTGLGVEAFF,TRBJ1-1,TRBV11-2,TRBD1,15,few
TGCGCCAGCAGCCTGGACAGTCACGGGGAGCTGTTTTTT,CASSLDSHGELFF,TRBJ2-2,TRBV5-1,-,13,-
TGCAGTGCTAACCCGGACAGGGGCACAGATACGCAGTATTTT,CSANPDRGTDTQYF,TRBJ2-3,TRBV20-1,TRBD1,14,-
TGTGCCAGCAGTGCATACAGGCTAGATACGCAGTATTTT,CASSAYRLDTQYF,TRBJ2-3,TRBV12-3/TRBV12-4,-,13,-
TGTGCCAGCAGCTCCTGGCTCGGGGACACTGAAGCTTTCTTT,CASSSWLGDTEAFF,TRBJ1-1,TRBV7-8,-,14,-